Listed below are T cell receptor beta chains from one sample, sequenced in a study of OX40 agonist ivuxolimab in advanced cancers. Data came from immunoSEQ multiplex PCR; TCRdb stores just in-frame clones and leaves some out. The table has fewer than 85,000 clones, 80% to 90% seen once. Sequenced here: CD4+ or CD8+ T cells sorted from blood, sampled in a trial of the OX40 agonist ivuxolimab. The receptor source for this set is an adult with an advanced solid tumor such as melanoma, head and neck, liver or kidney cancer. Each CDR3 is given with its conserved first and last residue. The D gene is left open where the match is weak. Only part of the rows carry a size: once, few, many, or a class if the clone is expanded.

clone_size,d_call,j_call,v_call,cdr3_aa,cdr3_nt
.,TRBD1,TRBJ1-2,TRBV19,CASRKQGSDGYTF,TGTGCCAGTAGGAAACAGGGGTCCGATGGCTACACCTTC
.,.,TRBJ2-7,TRBV6-1,CASSEALSGSDEQYF,TGTGCCAGCAGTGAAGCGCTGTCAGGGTCCGACGAGCAGTACTTC
.,.,TRBJ1-6,TRBV10-3,CAISEMGAESPLHF,TGTGCCATCAGTGAGATGGGGGCGGAATCACCCCTCCACTTT
.,TRBD2,TRBJ2-2,TRBV11-2,CASSLLAGNTGELFF,TGTGCCAGCAGCCTACTAGCGGGAAACACCGGGGAGCTGTTTTTT
.,.,TRBJ2-5,TRBV6-5,CASSYSETQYF,TGTGCCAGCAGTTACTCGGAGACCCAGTACTTC
.,.,TRBJ2-2,TRBV12-5,CASKGEGSTGELFF,TGTGCTAGTAAGGGGGAGGGGAGCACCGGGGAGCTGTTTTTT
.,.,TRBJ1-4,TRBV6-1,CASSPFSATNEKLFF,TGTGCCAGCAGTCCCTTTTCTGCAACTAATGAAAAACTGTTTTTT
.,.,TRBJ1-1,TRBV18,CASSPKNTEAFF,TGTGCCAGCTCACCTAAGAACACTGAAGCTTTCTTT
.,.,TRBJ2-5,TRBV7-8,CASSLVQNSRGVAAETQYF,TGTGCCAGCAGCTTAGTCCAAAATTCCCGTGGGGTAGCGGCAGAGACCCAGTACTTC
.,.,TRBJ1-2,TRBV4-3,CASSQDQGISYGYTF,TGCGCCAGCAGCCAAGATCAGGGAATCTCGTATGGCTACACCTTC
.,TRBD1,TRBJ1-4,TRBV18,CASSQRTGPTNEKLFF,TGTGCCAGCTCACAAAGGACAGGGCCAACTAATGAAAAACTGTTTTTT
once,.,TRBJ1-1,TRBV29-1,CSVEDQQMNTEAFF,TGCAGCGTTGAAGATCAACAGATGAACACTGAAGCTTTCTTT
.,TRBD1,TRBJ1-1,TRBV7-3,CASSRTGVGTEAFF,TGTGCCAGCAGTCGTACAGGGGTAGGAACTGAAGCTTTCTTT
.,.,TRBJ1-2,TRBV6-5,CASLPGRGYGYTF,TGTGCCAGCCTTCCCGGGAGGGGTTATGGCTACACCTTC
.,TRBD1,TRBJ1-5,TRBV30,CAGGQGGDQPQHF,TGTGCCGGTGGACAGGGTGGTGATCAGCCCCAGCATTTT
.,.,TRBJ1-5,TRBV30,CAWSPSAGVDQPQHF,TGTGCCTGGAGCCCCTCGGCAGGGGTGGACCAGCCCCAGCATTTT
.,.,TRBJ1-1,TRBV19,CASNPTGVNTEAFF,TGTGCCAGTAACCCGACAGGAGTGAACACTGAAGCTTTCTTT